These 30 T cell receptor beta chains were all obtained from the same sample, sequenced in a study of T cell responses to AZD1222 COVID-19 vaccine. Sequencing was performed with immunoSEQ multiplex PCR; in TCRdb, only in-frame clones are kept and a portion is missing. Here the sample spans about 93,000 clones, 88% being singletons. This specimen consisted of peripheral blood, obtained on day 0 of AZD1222 vaccination. The source is an adult in good health.

The CDR3 region is CATSDPRDRGGTGELFF. CDR3 in DNA: TGTGCCACCAGTGATCCCCGGGACAGGGGCGGGACCGGGGAGCTGTTTTTT. The chain is built from TRBV24-1 and TRBJ2-2; 10 bases match TRBD1. The CDR3 totals 17 residues. Germline CDR1 is KGHDR and CDR2 is SFDVKD. The ends lost 3 bases at V and 5 bases at J; junction bases unmatched: 8.

The chain recombines TRBV19 with TRBJ1-5; D unclear. The length of the CDR3 is 14 residues. Looked up from germline, CDR1 is LNHDA and CDR2 is SQIVND (reference sequence). V was clipped by 1 base and J by 7 bases, with 11 bases between them. The DNA of the CDR3 is TGTGCCAGTAGTATAGCCCCGGGCGTGCAGCCCCAGCATTTT. Residues: CASSIAPGVQPQHF.

V and J are TRBV18 and TRBJ1-3; maybe TRBD1 (5 bases). This CDR3 spans 15 amino acids. With 3 bases removed from V and 0 bases from J, the gap between germline ends came to 9 bases. From germline, CDR1 is KGHSH and CDR2 LQKENI. The CDR3: CASSPPQGSGNTIYF. For the CDR3, the DNA is TGTGCCAGCTCACCCCCCCAGGGCTCTGGAAACACCATATATTTT.

The genes are TRBV19 and TRBJ2-1, with 7 bases aligning to TRBD2. Trimming removed 9 bases from V and 8 bases from J; junction bases left unmatched: 19. CDR1 and CDR2 (germline): LNHDA, SQIVND (reference sequence). This CDR3 contains 16 residues. The CDR3 region is CARREGGMLFRHEQFF. The CDR3 DNA reads as TGTGCCAGGAGGGAGGGCGGGATGCTGTTTCGCCATGAGCAGTTCTTC.

The V and J genes are TRBV19 and TRBJ2-5, with D possibly matching TRBD1 (6 bases). CDR1 is LNHDA, CDR2 SQIVND, per germline (reference sequence). Trimming took off 10 bases at V and 5 bases at J, with 14 bases between the two ends. The CDR3 has 12 residues. The CDR3 loop is CATSDSRETQYF. The CDR3 DNA reads as TGTGCCACCTCGGACAGTCGCGAGACCCAGTACTTC.

V and J are TRBV12-3 or TRBV12-4 and TRBJ1-4; TRBD1 might be the D (5 bases). V was pared by 5 bases and J by 8 bases, with 12 bases between. This CDR3 spans 13 amino acids. The CDR3 DNA follows: TGTGCCAGCAGTCCACGGGGGTGGGAAAAACTGTTTTTT. Residues: CASSPRGWEKLFF.

The chain carries TRBV15 and TRBJ2-1; no reliable D call. CDR3 size: 15 residues. V lost 1 base and J lost 7, with 14 bases in between. Germline CDR1 and CDR2: LNHNV and YYDKDF (reference sequence). CDR3 nucleotide sequence: TGTGCCACCAGCAGAGGTTTAATGGGGTTAAATGAGCAGTTCTTC. Translating gives CATSRGLMGLNEQFF. The full variable domain, rest sourced from reference TRBV15 and TRBJ2-1, is DAMVIQNPRYQVTQFGKPVTLSCSQTLNHNVMYWYQQKSSQAPKLLFHYYDKDFNNEADTPDNFQSRRPNTSFCFLDIRSPGLGDTAMYLCATSRGLMGLNEQFFGPGTRLTVL.

The chain uses TRBV11-2 and TRBJ2-5, with 8 bases fitting TRBD2. Germline CDR1 reads SGHAT; CDR2 reads FQNNGV. J gave up 5 bases and V 5 bases, and 13 bases lay outside the gene matches. The CDR3 spans 16 residues. The CDR3 DNA reads TGTGCCAGCAGCGCAGTCGGGACTAGAAGATCTGAGACCCAGTACTTC. Translation: CASSAVGTRRSETQYF.

The chain uses TRBV5-4 and TRBJ2-3, with TRBD1 identical over 9 bases. Looked up from germline, CDR1 is SGHNT and CDR2 is YYREEE (reference sequence). V was clipped by 2 bases and J by 6 bases; unmatched bases: 10. The CDR3 spans 16 residues. CDR3 coding DNA: TGTGCCAGCAGCTTAGTCGCGACAGGGGGTTTGGATACGCAGTATTTT. Its protein is CASSLVATGGLDTQYF.

The chain has TRBV5-5 and TRBJ2-7; the match to TRBD1 covers 9 bases. The germline V gene has CDR1 SGHKS and CDR2 YYEKEE (reference sequence). V was clipped by 4 bases and J by 2 bases; unmatched bases: 13. The CDR3 contains 17 residues. The CDR3 is CASSASTGTGIPYEQYF. The CDR3 nucleotides are TGTGCCAGCAGCGCAAGCACCGGGACAGGGATTCCCTACGAGCAGTACTTC.

The chain employs TRBV9 and TRBJ2-2; D ambiguous. The CDR3 consists of 14 residues. V lost 5 bases to trimming and J lost 6 bases, with 14 bases between them. Germline values: CDR1 SGDLS, CDR2 YYNGEE. The CDR3 reads CASSAAPLAGELFF. In nucleotides, the CDR3 is TGTGCCAGCAGTGCCGCCCCACTGGCCGGGGAGCTGTTTTTT.

The chain carries TRBV19 and TRBJ2-1, with a weak D call TRBD1 (6 bases). V gave up 5 bases and J gave up 4 bases, with 15 bases separating them. Germline-derived CDR1 and CDR2 are LNHDA and SQIVND (reference sequence). The length of the CDR3 is 15 residues. CDR3 amino acids: CASSPLRGRYNEQFF. CDR3 DNA: TGTGCCAGTAGTCCCCTCAGGGGCAGGTACAATGAGCAGTTCTTC.

The genes are TRBV15 and TRBJ1-1, with 9 nucleotides matching TRBD1. V trimming: 3 bases; J trimming: 5 bases; junction bases outside the gene matches: 4. The CDR3 length is 14 residues. Germline V gene sequence: CDR1 LNHNV, CDR2 YYDKDF (reference sequence). The CDR3 region has the DNA TGTGCCACCAGCAGCGGGGACAGGGCAACTGAAGCTTTCTTT. Protein sequence: CATSSGDRATEAFF.

This clone occurred once. This chain connects TRBV30 to TRBJ2-1; unclear D gene. V was cut by 0 bases and J by 12 bases, with 12 bases left in between. Germline V gene lookup returns CDR1 GTSNPN and CDR2 SVGIG (reference sequence). The CDR3 runs to 12 residues. The CDR3 loop reads CAWSVHPGGQFF. CDR3 DNA sequence: TGTGCCTGGAGTGTACATCCGGGTGGGCAGTTCTTC. Combining the CDR3 with reference TRBV30 and TRBJ2-1 gives the whole variable domain SQTIHQWPATLVQPVGSPLSLECTVEGTSNPNLYWYRQAAGRGLQLLFYSVGIGQISSEVPQNLSASRPQDRQFILSSKKLLLSDSGFYLCAWSVHPGGQFFGPGTRLTVL.

V usage is TRBV18 and J usage is TRBJ2-1, with TRBD2 matching 11 bases. V lost 0 bases and J lost 8; bases outside the gene matches: 6. The CDR3 totals 16 residues. From germline, CDR1 is KGHSH and CDR2 LQKENI. The CDR3 sequence is CASSPPGLAGGHEQFF. The CDR3 nucleotides read TGTGCCAGCTCACCACCCGGGCTAGCGGGAGGTCATGAGCAGTTCTTC.

This sequence joins TRBV30 and TRBJ2-2; no clear D gene. The CDR3 is 12 residues long. Trimming cost V 0 bases and J 6 bases, with 5 bases left between them. Looked up from germline, CDR1 is GTSNPN and CDR2 is SVGIG (reference sequence). CDR3 coding DNA: TGTGCCTGGAGTGTAAATTCCGGGGAGCTGTTTTTT. Residues: CAWSVNSGELFF.

The rearrangement links TRBV9 to TRBJ1-1; D is undetermined. Trimming took off 3 bases at V and 10 bases at J, with 16 bases between the two ends. The CDR3 is 13 amino acids. Germline V gives CDR1 SGDLS, CDR2 YYNGEE. The CDR3, as DNA: TGTGCCAGCAGCGGACTGGACGGACGGGGAGCTTTCTTT. This sequence encodes CASSGLDGRGAFF.

This chain connects TRBV6-5 to TRBJ2-1, with 8 bases identical to TRBD2. V lost 2 bases and J lost 7; bases outside the gene matches: 4. Germline CDR1 MNHEY, CDR2 SVGAGI. The CDR3 has 14 amino acids. CDR3 residues: CASSYILAGNEQFF. The CDR3 bases are TGTGCCAGCAGTTACATTCTAGCGGGTAATGAGCAGTTCTTC.

CDR3 bases: TGTGCCAGCAGTTGGGGGAAGACAGTGATATATGGCTACACCTTC. Translation gives CASSWGKTVIYGYTF. V is TRBV27 and J is TRBJ1-2; TRBD1 might be the D (5 bases). The V and J ends lost 4 bases and 5 bases respectively, with 17 bases between them. This CDR3 is 15 amino acids long. The germline CDR1 and CDR2 sequences are MNHEY and SMNVEV (reference sequence).

The rearrangement uses TRBV27 and TRBJ1-2; possible D gene TRBD1, 5 bases. The germline V and J ends were trimmed by 6 bases and 14 bases, with 25 bases remaining between them. This CDR3 is 14 amino acids long. CDR1 and CDR2 (germline): MNHEY, SMNVEV (reference sequence). The CDR3 is CASSPPGQGKAWTF. CDR3 bases: TGTGCCAGCAGCCCGCCGGGGCAGGGAAAGGCGTGGACCTTC.

CDR3 region: CASKAGVGDTGELFF. CDR3 DNA sequence: TGTGCCAGCAAGGCGGGGGTCGGGGACACCGGGGAGCTGTTTTTT. The chain joins TRBV3-1 (or the pseudogene TRBV3-2) to TRBJ2-2; 7 bases match TRBD2. The CDR3 runs 15 residues. Germline V gives CDR1 LGHDT, CDR2 YNNKEL (reference sequence). The ends lost 7 bases at V and 3 bases at J; junction bases unmatched: 8.

The V call is TRBV19, the J call TRBJ1-1; 7 bases are shared with TRBD1. J gave up 0 bases and V 5 bases, and 9 bases lay outside the gene matches. Germline CDR1 and CDR2: LNHDA and SQIVND (reference sequence). The CDR3 covers 16 residues. CDR3: CASSPRPGQLNTEAFF. The CDR3 nucleotides are TGTGCCAGTAGTCCCCGTCCGGGACAGCTGAACACTGAAGCTTTCTTT. Filled out from reference TRBV19 and TRBJ1-1, the complete variable domain reads DGGITQSPKYLFRKEGQNVTLSCEQNLNHDAMYWYRQDPGQGLRLIYYSQIVNDFQKGDIAEGYSVSREKKESFPLTVTSAQKNPTAFYLCASSPRPGQLNTEAFFGQGTRLTVV.

The CDR3 nucleotides read TGTGCCAGCAGCTTAGTTGAGGCGGGAATTGAGCAGTTCTTC. Residues: CASSLVEAGIEQFF. The J gene is TRBJ2-1, the V gene TRBV7-9; weak D call: TRBD2 (6 bases). Germline V gene lookup returns CDR1 SEHNR and CDR2 FQNEAQ (reference sequence). V was shortened by 1 base and J by 9 bases, with 13 bases between the two germline ends. The CDR3 spans 14 residues.

About this clone itself: The junction departs from germline at one end; a sequencing error may be responsible. The chain recombines TRBV29-1 with TRBJ1-4; 8 bases fit TRBD1. This CDR3 contains 12 residues. Per germline, CDR1 SQVTM and CDR2 ANQGSEA. DNA for the CDR3: TGCAGCGCTGAAGGACAGGGTGTGAAACTGTTTTTT. Residues: CSAEGQGVKLFF.

The rearrangement joins TRBV14 to TRBJ2-7, with D possibly being TRBD2 (6 bases). Germline V gene lookup returns CDR1 SGHDN and CDR2 FVKESK. This CDR3 is 17 amino acids long. Trimming took 4 bases from V and 0 from J, leaving 19 bases between them. DNA for the CDR3: TGTGCCAGCAGCCTCGCGGGACGGCGGCTAGTCTCCTACGAGCAGTACTTC. This codes for CASSLAGRRLVSYEQYF.

This chain connects TRBV12-5 to TRBJ1-3, with D perhaps matching TRBD1 (5 bases). CDR3 size: 16 residues. Germline V gives CDR1 LGHNT, CDR2 FRNRAP. Trimming took 3 bases from V and 2 from J, leaving 14 bases between them. In DNA form, the CDR3 reads TGTGCTAGTGGTTTTTCCGGGACGTCTACTGGAAACACCATATATTTT. Protein product: CASGFSGTSTGNTIYF.

The CDR3 here is CASSREAGVIGYTF. CDR3 in DNA: TGTGCCAGCAGCAGAGAAGCGGGGGTAATAGGCTACACCTTC. The chain employs TRBV6-4 and TRBJ1-2; TRBD1 is a possible D gene (5 bases). Germline loops: CDR1 MRHNA, CDR2 SNTAGT. V was trimmed by 6 bases and J by 8 bases, leaving 19 bases between them. CDR3 length: 14 residues.

The chain recombines TRBV18 with TRBJ2-2; tentatively, D is TRBD2 (6 bases). The CDR3 is made up of 16 amino acids. Looked up from germline, CDR1 is KGHSH and CDR2 is LQKENI. Deletions cut 4 bases from V and 0 bases from J, with 12 bases between. CDR3 nucleotide sequence: TGTGCCAGCTCACTTTCAGTAGCGGCGAACACCGGGGAGCTGTTTTTT. This gives the protein CASSLSVAANTGELFF.

V is TRBV2 and J is TRBJ2-1; 13 nucleotides line up with TRBD2. V shed 4 bases, J shed 7 bases, and the junction held 4 bases outside the gene matches. The CDR3 has 15 amino acids. In germline, CDR1 is SNHLY, CDR2 FYNNEI. The CDR3, as DNA: TGTGCCAGCAGTGGGACTAGCGGGAGACGGAATGAGCAGTTCTTC. Translation gives CASSGTSGRRNEQFF.

V gene TRBV28 combines with J gene TRBJ1-4; D is perhaps TRBD1 (6 bases). V was clipped by 5 bases and J by 7 bases, with 23 bases between them. CDR3 size: 17 residues. CDR1 MDHEN and CDR2 SYDVKM come from the germline V gene. The CDR3: CASSISLGAGVGEKLFF. For the CDR3, the DNA is TGTGCCAGCAGTATAAGTTTGGGGGCAGGGGTAGGTGAAAAACTGTTTTTT.